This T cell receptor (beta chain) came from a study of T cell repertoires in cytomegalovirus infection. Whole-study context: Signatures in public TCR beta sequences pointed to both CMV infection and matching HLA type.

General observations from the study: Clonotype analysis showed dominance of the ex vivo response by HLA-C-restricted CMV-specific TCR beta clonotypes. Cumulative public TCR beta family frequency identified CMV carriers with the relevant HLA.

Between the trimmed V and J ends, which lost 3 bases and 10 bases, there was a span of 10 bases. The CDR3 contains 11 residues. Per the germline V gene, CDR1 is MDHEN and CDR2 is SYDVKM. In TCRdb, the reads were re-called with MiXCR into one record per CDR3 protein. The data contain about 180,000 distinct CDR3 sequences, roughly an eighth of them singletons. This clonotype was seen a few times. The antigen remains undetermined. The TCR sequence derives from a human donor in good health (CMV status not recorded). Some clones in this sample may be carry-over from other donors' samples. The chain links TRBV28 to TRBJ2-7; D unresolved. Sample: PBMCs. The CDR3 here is CASSFGQVQYF. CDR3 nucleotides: TGTGCCAGCAGTTTTGGCCAGGTCCAGTACTTC.